The source of this T cell receptor beta chain is a study of response to subunit inactivated influenza vaccine. Regarding the study as a whole: There was a suggestion from the authors that each seasonal influenza vaccination recruits few new T cells.

This clonotype appeared a few times. The antigen remains unidentified. MiXCR was run by TCRdb on the RT-PCR reads, yielding one entry per CDR3 protein. The sample carries hundreds of thousands of distinct CDR3 sequences, 14% recorded once. Germline CDR1 DFQATT, CDR2 SNEGSKA (reference sequence). The ends lost 5 bases at V and 1 base at J; junction bases unmatched: 5. The CDR3 consists of 14 residues. This material consisted of PBMCs from blood, taken around two weeks before vaccination. The receptor was isolated from a man between 50 and 59 years old who received an inactivated influenza vaccine. This chain connects TRBV20-1 to TRBJ2-3; 8 bases fit TRBD1. CDR3 region: CSAVDRAGTDTQYF. The CDR3 DNA is TGCAGTGCTGTGGACAGGGCGGGCACAGATACGCAGTATTTT.